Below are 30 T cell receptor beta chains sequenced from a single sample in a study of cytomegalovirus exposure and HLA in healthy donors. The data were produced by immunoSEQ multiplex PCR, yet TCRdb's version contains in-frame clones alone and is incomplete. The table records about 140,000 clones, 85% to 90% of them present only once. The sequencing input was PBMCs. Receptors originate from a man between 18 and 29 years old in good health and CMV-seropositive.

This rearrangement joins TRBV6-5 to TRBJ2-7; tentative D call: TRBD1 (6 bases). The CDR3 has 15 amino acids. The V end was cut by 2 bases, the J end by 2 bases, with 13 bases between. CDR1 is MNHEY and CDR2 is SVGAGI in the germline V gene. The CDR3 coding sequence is TGTGCCAGCAGTTACGGGGGCGCGGGTACCTACGAGCAGTACTTC. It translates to CASSYGGAGTYEQYF.

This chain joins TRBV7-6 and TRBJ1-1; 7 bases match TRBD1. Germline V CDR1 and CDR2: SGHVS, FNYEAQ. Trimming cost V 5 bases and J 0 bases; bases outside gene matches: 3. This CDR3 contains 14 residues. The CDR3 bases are TGTGCCAGCAGCCCACAGGGGTTGAACACTGAAGCTTTCTTT. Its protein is CASSPQGLNTEAFF.

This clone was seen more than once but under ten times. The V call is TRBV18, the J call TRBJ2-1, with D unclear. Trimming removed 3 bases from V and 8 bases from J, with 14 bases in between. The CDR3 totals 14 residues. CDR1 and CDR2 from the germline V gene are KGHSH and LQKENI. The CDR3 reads CASSPHPVFDEQFF. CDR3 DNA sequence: TGTGCCAGCTCACCGCATCCGGTGTTCGATGAGCAGTTCTTC.

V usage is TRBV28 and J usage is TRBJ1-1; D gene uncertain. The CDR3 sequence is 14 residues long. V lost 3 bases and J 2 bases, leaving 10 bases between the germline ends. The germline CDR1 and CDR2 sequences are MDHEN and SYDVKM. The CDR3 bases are TGTGCCAGCAGTTTGACTAGTGGCAACACTGAAGCTTTCTTT. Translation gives CASSLTSGNTEAFF.

In DNA, the CDR3 is TGTGCCAGCTCCCCCAAAACACGGACAGGTTTTGCAACTAATGAAAAACTGTTTTTT. This sequence encodes CASSPKTRTGFATNEKLFF. The rearrangement joins TRBV18 to TRBJ1-4, with TRBD1 matching over 7 bases. V was clipped by 6 bases and J by 0 bases; unmatched bases: 16. CDR3 size: 19 residues. CDR1 and CDR2 (germline): KGHSH, LQKENI.

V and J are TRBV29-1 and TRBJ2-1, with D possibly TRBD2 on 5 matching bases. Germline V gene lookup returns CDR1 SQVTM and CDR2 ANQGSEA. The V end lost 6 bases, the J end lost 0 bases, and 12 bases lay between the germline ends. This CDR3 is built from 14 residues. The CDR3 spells CSVRTGISYNEQFF. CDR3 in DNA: TGCAGCGTCCGTACGGGAATCTCCTACAATGAGCAGTTCTTC.

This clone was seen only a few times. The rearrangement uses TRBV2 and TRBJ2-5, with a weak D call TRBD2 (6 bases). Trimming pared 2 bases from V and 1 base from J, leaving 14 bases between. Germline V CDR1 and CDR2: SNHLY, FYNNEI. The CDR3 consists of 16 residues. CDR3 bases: TGTGCCAGCAGTGAAAGGTCCTTCGGGGGCCAAGAGACCCAGTACTTC. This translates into CASSERSFGGQETQYF.

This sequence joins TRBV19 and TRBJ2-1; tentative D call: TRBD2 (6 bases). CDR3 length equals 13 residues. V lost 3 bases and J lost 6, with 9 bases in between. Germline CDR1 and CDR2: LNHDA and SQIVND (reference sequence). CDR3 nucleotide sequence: TGTGCCAGTAGTATTTCCGGGGGCAATGAGCAGTTCTTC. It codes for CASSISGGNEQFF.

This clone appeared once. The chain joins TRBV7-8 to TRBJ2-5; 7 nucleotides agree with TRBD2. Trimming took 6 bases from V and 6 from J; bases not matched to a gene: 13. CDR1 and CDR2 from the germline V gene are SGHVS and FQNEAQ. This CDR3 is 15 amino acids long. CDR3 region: CASSPPGGLGKTQYF. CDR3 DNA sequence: TGTGCCAGCAGTCCCCCGGGGGGTCTTGGGAAGACCCAGTACTTC.

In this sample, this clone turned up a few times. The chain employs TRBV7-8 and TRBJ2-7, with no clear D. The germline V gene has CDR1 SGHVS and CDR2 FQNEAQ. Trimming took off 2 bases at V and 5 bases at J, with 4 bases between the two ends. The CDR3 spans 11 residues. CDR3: CASSLSHEQYF. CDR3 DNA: TGTGCCAGCAGCTTAAGCCACGAGCAGTACTTC.

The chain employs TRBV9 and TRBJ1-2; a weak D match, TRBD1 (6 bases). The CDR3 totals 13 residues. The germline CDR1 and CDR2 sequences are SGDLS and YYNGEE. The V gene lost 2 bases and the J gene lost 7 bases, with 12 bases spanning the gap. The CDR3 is CASSVRDISGYTF. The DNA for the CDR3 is TGTGCCAGCAGCGTCCGGGACATTAGTGGCTACACCTTC. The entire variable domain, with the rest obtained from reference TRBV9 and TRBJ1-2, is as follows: DSGVTQTPKHLITATGQRVTLRCSPRSGDLSVYWYQQSLDQGLQFLIQYYNGEERAKGNILERFSAQQFPDLHSELNLSSLELGDSALYFCASSVRDISGYTFGSGTRLTVV.

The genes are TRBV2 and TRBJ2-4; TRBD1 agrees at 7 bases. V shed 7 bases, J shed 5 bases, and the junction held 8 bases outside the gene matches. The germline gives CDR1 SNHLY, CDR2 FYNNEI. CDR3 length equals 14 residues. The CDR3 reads CASILTGQQNIQYF. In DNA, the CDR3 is TGTGCCAGCATTTTGACGGGACAGCAAAACATTCAGTACTTC.

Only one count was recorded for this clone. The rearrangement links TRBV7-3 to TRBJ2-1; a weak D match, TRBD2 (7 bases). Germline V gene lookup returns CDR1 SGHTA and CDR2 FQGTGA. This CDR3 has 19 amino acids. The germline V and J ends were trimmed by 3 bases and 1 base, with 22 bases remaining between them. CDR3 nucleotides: TGTGCCAGCAGCTTGCGTAAGGTCCGGGGGGCGACATCCTACAATGAGCAGTTCTTC. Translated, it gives CASSLRKVRGATSYNEQFF.

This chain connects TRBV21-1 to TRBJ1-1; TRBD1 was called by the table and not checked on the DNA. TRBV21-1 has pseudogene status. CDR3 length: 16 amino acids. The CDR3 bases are TGTGCCAGCAGCAAACGGACAGGCCACAGGCACACTGAAGCTTTCTTT. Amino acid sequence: CASSKRTGHRHTEAFF.

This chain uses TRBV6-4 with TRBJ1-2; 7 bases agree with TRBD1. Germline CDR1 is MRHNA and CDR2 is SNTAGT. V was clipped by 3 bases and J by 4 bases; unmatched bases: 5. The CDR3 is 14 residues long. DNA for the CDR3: TGTGCCAGCAGTGAAAGCCCAGGGGGCTATGGCTACACCTTC. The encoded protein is CASSESPGGYGYTF.

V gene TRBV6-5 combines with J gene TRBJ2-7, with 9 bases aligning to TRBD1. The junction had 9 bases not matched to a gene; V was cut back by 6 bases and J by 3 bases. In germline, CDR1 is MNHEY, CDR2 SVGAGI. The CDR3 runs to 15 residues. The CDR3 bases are TGTGCCAGCAGCCGAGCGGGACAGGGAGGCTACGAGCAGTACTTC. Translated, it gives CASSRAGQGGYEQYF.

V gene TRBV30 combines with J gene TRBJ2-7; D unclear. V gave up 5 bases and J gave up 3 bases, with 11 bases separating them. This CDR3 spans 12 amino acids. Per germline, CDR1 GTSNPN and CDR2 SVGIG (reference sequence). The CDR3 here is CAWENGHYEQYF. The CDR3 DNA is TGTGCCTGGGAAAATGGGCACTACGAGCAGTACTTC.

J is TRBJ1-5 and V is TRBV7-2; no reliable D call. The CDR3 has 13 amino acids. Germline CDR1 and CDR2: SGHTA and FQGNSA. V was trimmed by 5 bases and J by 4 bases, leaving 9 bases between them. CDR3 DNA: TGTGCCAGCAGCCGGTCGGTGAATCAGCCCCAGCATTTT. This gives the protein CASSRSVNQPQHF.

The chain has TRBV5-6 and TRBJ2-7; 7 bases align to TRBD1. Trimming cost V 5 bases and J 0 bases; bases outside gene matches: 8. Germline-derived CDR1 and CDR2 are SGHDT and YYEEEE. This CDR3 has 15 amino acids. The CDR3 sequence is CASRSHRGPSYEQYF. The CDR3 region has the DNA TGTGCCAGCAGATCACACAGGGGACCCTCCTACGAGCAGTACTTC.

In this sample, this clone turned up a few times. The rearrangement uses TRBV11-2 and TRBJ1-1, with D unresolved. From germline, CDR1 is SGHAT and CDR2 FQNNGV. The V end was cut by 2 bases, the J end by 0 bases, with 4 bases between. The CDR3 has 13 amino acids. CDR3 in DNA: TGTGCCAGCAGCTTACAGATGAACACTGAAGCTTTCTTT. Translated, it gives CASSLQMNTEAFF.

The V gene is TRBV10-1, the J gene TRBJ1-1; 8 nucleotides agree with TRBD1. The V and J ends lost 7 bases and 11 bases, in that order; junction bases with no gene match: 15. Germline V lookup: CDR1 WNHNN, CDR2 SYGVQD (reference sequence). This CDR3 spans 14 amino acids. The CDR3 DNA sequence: TGCGCCAGCACCCGGACAGGGCCCCCAACTAAGGCTTTCTTT. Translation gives CASTRTGPPTKAFF.

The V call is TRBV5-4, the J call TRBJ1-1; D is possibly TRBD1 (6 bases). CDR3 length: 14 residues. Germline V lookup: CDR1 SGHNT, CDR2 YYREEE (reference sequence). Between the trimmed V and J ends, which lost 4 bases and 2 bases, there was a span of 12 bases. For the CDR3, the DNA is TGTGCCAGCAGCCCCACGGACAGAAACACTGAAGCTTTCTTT. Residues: CASSPTDRNTEAFF.

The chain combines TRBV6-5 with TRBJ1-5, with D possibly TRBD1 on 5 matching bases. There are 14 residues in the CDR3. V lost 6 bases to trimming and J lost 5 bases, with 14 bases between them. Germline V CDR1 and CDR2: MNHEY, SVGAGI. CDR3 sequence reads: CASRQTGPYQPQHF. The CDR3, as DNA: TGTGCCAGCAGACAAACAGGCCCCTATCAGCCCCAGCATTTT.

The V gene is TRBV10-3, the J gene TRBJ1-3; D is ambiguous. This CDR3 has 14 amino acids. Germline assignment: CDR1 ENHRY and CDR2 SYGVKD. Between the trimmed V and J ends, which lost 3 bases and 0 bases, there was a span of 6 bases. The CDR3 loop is CAISDVVSGNTIYF. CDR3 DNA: TGTGCCATCAGTGATGTCGTCTCTGGAAACACCATATATTTT.

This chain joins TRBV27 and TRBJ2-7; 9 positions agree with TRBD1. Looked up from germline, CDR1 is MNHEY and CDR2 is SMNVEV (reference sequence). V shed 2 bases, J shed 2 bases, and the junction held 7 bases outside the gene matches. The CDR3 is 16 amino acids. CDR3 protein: CASSLVGQGGAYEQYF. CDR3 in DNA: TGTGCCAGCAGTTTAGTGGGACAGGGAGGGGCCTACGAGCAGTACTTC.

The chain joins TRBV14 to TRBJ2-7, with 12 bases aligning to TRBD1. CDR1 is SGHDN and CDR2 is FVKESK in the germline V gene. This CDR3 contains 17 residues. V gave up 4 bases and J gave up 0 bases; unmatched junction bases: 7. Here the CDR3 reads CASSPVGTGGVSYEQYF. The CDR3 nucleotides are TGTGCCAGCAGCCCGGTGGGGACAGGGGGCGTCTCCTACGAGCAGTACTTC.

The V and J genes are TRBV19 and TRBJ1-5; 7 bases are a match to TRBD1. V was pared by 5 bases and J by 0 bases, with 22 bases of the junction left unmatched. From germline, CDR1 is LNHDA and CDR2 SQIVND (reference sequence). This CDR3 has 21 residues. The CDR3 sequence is CASSVPRGRGGPGNSNQPQHF. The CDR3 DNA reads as TGTGCCAGTAGTGTCCCTCGCGGCAGAGGGGGCCCGGGGAATAGCAATCAGCCCCAGCATTTT.

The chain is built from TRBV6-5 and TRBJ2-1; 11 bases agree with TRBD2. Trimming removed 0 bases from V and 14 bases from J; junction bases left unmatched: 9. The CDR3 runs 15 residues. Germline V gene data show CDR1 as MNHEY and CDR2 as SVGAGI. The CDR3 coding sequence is TGTGCCAGCAGTTACTCGGGACTAGCGGTAGCGAGGGAGTTCTTC. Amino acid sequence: CASSYSGLAVAREFF.

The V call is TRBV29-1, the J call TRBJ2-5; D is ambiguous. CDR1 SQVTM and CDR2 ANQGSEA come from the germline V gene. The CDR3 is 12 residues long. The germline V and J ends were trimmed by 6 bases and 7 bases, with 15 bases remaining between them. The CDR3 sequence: CSVEALVGTQYF. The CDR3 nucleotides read TGCAGCGTAGAGGCCCTCGTTGGGACCCAGTACTTC.

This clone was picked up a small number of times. CDR3 loop: CASTGSVYEQYF. The CDR3 DNA sequence: TGTGCCAGCACGGGAAGCGTCTACGAGCAGTACTTC. The rearrangement links TRBV6-5 to TRBJ2-7, with TRBD2 as a possible D gene (5 bases). V lost 7 bases, J lost 3 bases, and 10 bases lay in between. Germline V gene sequence: CDR1 MNHEY, CDR2 SVGAGI. There are 12 residues in the CDR3.